One and the same sample provided the 9 T cell receptor beta chains below, sequenced in a study of neurological immune-mediated disorders. Using its own MiXCR run on the 5' RACE reads, TCRdb lists one record per CDR3 protein. Of under 85,000 distinct CDR3 sequences listed, under 13% are singletons. The specimen sequenced was PBMCs. The receptor source for this set is a man aged 40-55 years in good health.

This clonotype was found many times. V is TRBV11-2 and J is TRBJ2-5; a possible D gene is TRBD2 (6 bases). V shed 0 bases and J shed 5 bases, with 13 bases lying between them. The CDR3 sequence is 15 residues long. Per the germline V gene, CDR1 is SGHAT and CDR2 is FQNNGV. The CDR3 DNA is TGTGCCAGCAGCTTAGAGCGGGGCCTTTCGGAGACCCAGTACTTC. Its translation: CASSLERGLSETQYF.

This clonotype was seen a few times. The chain is built from TRBV2 and TRBJ2-7; D call uncertain. The CDR3 totals 12 residues. Deletions cut 0 bases from V and 6 bases from J, with 6 bases between. CDR1 is SNHLY and CDR2 is FYNNEI in the germline V gene. CDR3 DNA sequence: TGTGCCAGCAGTGAAGCCTGGGTCGAGCAGTACTTC. It codes for CASSEAWVEQYF. Based on the CDR3 plus reference TRBV2 and TRBJ2-7, the full variable domain is EPEVTQTPSHQVTQMGQEVILRCVPISNHLYFYWYRQILGQKVEFLVSFYNNEISEKSEIFDDQFSVERPDGSNFTLKIRSTKLEDSAMYFCASSEAWVEQYFGPGTRLTVT.

This clonotype was seen at least ten times. The chain uses TRBV20-1 and TRBJ1-2; TRBD1 aligns across 7 bases. J lost 4 bases, V lost 5 bases, and 4 bases had no gene match. The CDR3 runs to 12 residues. Germline values: CDR1 DFQATT, CDR2 SNEGSKA (reference sequence). DNA of the CDR3: TGCAGTGCTGTTACAGGGGTCTATGGCTACACCTTC. Protein sequence: CSAVTGVYGYTF.

The sample holds many counts of this clonotype. The chain has TRBV9 and TRBJ2-5; 13 nucleotides line up with TRBD2. CDR3 length: 18 residues. CDR1 is SGDLS and CDR2 is YYNGEE in the germline V gene. The junction had 9 bases not matched to a gene; V was cut back by 3 bases and J by 1 base. The DNA for the CDR3 is TGTGCCAGCAGCGGGGGGAGACTAGCGGGGGGTTCCCAAGAGACCCAGTACTTC. Translating gives CASSGGRLAGGSQETQYF.

This clonotype was detected ten times or more. This chain joins TRBV28 and TRBJ1-5; no clear D. There are 15 residues in the CDR3. CDR1 is MDHEN and CDR2 is SYDVKM in the germline V gene. Trimming shortened V by 5 bases and J by 7 bases, and 18 bases separated the two germline ends. The CDR3 region is CASSQPRRLGQPQHF. The CDR3 DNA follows: TGTGCCAGCAGTCAACCTAGGAGGCTTGGGCAGCCCCAGCATTTT. Variable domain in full (rest from reference TRBV28 and TRBJ1-5): DVKVTQSSRYLVKRTGEKVFLECVQDMDHENMFWYRQDPGLGLRLIYFSYDVKMKEKGDIPEGYSVSREKKERFSLILESASTNQTSMYLCASSQPRRLGQPQHFGDGTRLSIL.

This chain uses TRBV9 with TRBJ2-5; 7 positions match TRBD1. In germline, CDR1 is SGDLS, CDR2 YYNGEE. The CDR3 length is 14 residues. Germline trimming cut 4 bases from V and 9 bases from J; bases unmatched to any gene: 12. The CDR3 here is CASSPTGESGPQYF. The CDR3 DNA is TGTGCCAGCAGCCCAACAGGGGAGTCAGGGCCCCAGTACTTC.

This clonotype was seen many times. This chain uses TRBV7-9 with TRBJ2-3, with 7 positions matching TRBD2. V gave up 2 bases and J gave up 2 bases; unmatched junction bases: 7. Looked up from germline, CDR1 is SEHNR and CDR2 is FQNEAQ (reference sequence). There are 16 residues in the CDR3. The CDR3 nucleotides read TGTGCCAGCAGCTTAACCGGACTAGGAGCCACAGATACGCAGTATTTT. Translated: CASSLTGLGATDTQYF.

This clonotype was picked up many times. The chain carries TRBV28 and TRBJ2-4, with D tentatively TRBD2 (6 bases). There are 14 residues in the CDR3. The V end lost 1 base, the J end lost 7 bases, and 11 bases lay between the germline ends. The V gene's germline CDR1 is MDHEN and CDR2 SYDVKM. CDR3 protein: CASSLSVGGNIQYF. The CDR3 nucleotides are TGTGCCAGCAGTTTATCGGTCGGGGGTAACATTCAGTACTTC.

This clonotype was counted at least ten times. The chain couples TRBV9 to TRBJ1-2; D gene ambiguous. Trimming took 0 bases from V and 8 from J, leaving 11 bases between them. The CDR3 runs 13 residues. Germline CDR1 reads SGDLS; CDR2 reads YYNGEE. CDR3 bases: TGTGCCAGCAGCGTAGGTTATGATGAGGGCTACACCTTC. Translation gives CASSVGYDEGYTF.